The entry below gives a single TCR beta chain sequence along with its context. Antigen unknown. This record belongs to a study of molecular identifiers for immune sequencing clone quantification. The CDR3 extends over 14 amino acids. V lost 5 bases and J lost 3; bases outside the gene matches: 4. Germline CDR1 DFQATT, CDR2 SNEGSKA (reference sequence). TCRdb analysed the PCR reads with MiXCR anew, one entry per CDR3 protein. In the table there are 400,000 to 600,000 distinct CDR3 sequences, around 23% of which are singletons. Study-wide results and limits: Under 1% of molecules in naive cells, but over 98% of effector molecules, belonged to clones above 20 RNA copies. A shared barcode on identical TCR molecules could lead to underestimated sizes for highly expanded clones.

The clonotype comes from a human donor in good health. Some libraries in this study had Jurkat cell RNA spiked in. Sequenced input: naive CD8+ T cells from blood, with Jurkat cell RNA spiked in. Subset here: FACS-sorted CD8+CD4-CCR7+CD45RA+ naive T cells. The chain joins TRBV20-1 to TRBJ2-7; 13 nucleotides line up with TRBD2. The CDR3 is CSARTSGGFYEQYF. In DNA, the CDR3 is TGCAGTGCTCGGACTAGCGGGGGCTTCTACGAGCAGTACTTC.